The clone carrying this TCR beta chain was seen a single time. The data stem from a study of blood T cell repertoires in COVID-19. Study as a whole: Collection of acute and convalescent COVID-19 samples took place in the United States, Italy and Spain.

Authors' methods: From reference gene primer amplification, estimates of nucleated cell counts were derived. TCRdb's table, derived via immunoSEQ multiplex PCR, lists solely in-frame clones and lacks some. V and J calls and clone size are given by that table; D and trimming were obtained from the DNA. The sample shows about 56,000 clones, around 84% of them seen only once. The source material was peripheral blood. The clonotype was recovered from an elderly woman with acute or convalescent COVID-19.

The CDR3 DNA follows: TGCGCCAGCAGCTTGGGAACAGGGGAAGGGGATACTGAAGCTTTCTTT. This codes for CASSLGTGEGDTEAFF. This chain joins TRBV5-1 and TRBJ1-1; 7 bases are a match to TRBD1. The germline gives CDR1 SGHRS, CDR2 YFSETQ. The CDR3 is 16 residues long. V lost 0 bases to trimming and J lost 5 bases; unmatched junction nucleotides: 10.